The clone carrying this T cell receptor (beta chain) was recorded a few times. Antigen unknown. The sample is drawn from a study of post-analysis software for immune sequencing data. As for the study in general: Relapsing-remitting, secondary progressive and progressive-relapsing courses of multiple sclerosis were included.

Prepared libraries of TCR beta cDNA carried unique molecular identifiers. TCRdb recomputed calls from the PCR reads with MiXCR, one row per CDR3 protein. The sample has about 540,000 distinct CDR3 sequences, roughly 34% seen once. Notes on the study in general: F measure clustering grouped samples strongly by preparation batch. Five or six TRBV segments, TRBV5-6, TRBV5-1 and TRBV20-1 among them, were found more frequent in patients than controls.

CDR1 and CDR2 (germline): LGHNT, FRNRAP. CDR3 length: 14 residues. V was shortened by 3 bases and J by 5 bases, with 13 bases between the two germline ends. The clonotype was recovered from a girl between 2 and 17 years old with multiple sclerosis. The chain links TRBV12-5 to TRBJ1-1, with a weak D call TRBD1 (5 bases). Sequenced material: blood. The CDR3 DNA sequence: TGTGCTAGTGGTTTCGGGTCAAAGGGGACTGAAGCTTTCTTT. This translates into CASGFGSKGTEAFF.